This paragraph covers one T cell receptor (beta chain) sequence. What it recognizes is unknown. Treatment reported: 15 to 20 received Ad26.COV2.S at low or high dose, single or two shots; roughly five received placebo; per-sample allocation not given. The samples were gathered on day 63 after the first injection of vaccine or placebo. The sample belongs to a study of Ad26.COV2.S vaccination and SARS-CoV-2 variants. In the study overall: Within the COV1001 Ad26.COV2.S trial arm, the donor was enrolled.

The V gene lost 7 bases and the J gene lost 1 base, with 19 bases spanning the gap. The CDR3 covers 17 residues. The germline CDR1 and CDR2 sequences are LGHDT and YNNKEL (reference sequence). Study-level results: Non-spike TCR breadth did not differ much between vaccine and placebo recipients. TCR breadth and depth analyses may have underestimated total T cell responses. Ad26.COV2.S recipients had broader spike-specific TCRs (P = 0.0014).

Assay used: immunoSEQ multiplex PCR; TCRdb lists only in-frame clones, some missing. The sample lists fewer than 400,000 clones; around 85% were seen once. Sequencing used peripheral blood, obtained in a trial of Ad26.COV2.S vaccine versus placebo. J is TRBJ2-2 and V is TRBV3-1 (or the pseudogene TRBV3-2); possibly TRBD2 for D (6 bases). The sequence was obtained from a person between 18 and 65 years old who received the Ad26.COV2.S COVID-19 vaccine or a placebo. The CDR3 DNA sequence: TGTGCCAGCATCTCCGTGCTTAGCGGTAGGAACACCGGGGAGCTGTTTTTT. Translated: CASISVLSGRNTGELFF.